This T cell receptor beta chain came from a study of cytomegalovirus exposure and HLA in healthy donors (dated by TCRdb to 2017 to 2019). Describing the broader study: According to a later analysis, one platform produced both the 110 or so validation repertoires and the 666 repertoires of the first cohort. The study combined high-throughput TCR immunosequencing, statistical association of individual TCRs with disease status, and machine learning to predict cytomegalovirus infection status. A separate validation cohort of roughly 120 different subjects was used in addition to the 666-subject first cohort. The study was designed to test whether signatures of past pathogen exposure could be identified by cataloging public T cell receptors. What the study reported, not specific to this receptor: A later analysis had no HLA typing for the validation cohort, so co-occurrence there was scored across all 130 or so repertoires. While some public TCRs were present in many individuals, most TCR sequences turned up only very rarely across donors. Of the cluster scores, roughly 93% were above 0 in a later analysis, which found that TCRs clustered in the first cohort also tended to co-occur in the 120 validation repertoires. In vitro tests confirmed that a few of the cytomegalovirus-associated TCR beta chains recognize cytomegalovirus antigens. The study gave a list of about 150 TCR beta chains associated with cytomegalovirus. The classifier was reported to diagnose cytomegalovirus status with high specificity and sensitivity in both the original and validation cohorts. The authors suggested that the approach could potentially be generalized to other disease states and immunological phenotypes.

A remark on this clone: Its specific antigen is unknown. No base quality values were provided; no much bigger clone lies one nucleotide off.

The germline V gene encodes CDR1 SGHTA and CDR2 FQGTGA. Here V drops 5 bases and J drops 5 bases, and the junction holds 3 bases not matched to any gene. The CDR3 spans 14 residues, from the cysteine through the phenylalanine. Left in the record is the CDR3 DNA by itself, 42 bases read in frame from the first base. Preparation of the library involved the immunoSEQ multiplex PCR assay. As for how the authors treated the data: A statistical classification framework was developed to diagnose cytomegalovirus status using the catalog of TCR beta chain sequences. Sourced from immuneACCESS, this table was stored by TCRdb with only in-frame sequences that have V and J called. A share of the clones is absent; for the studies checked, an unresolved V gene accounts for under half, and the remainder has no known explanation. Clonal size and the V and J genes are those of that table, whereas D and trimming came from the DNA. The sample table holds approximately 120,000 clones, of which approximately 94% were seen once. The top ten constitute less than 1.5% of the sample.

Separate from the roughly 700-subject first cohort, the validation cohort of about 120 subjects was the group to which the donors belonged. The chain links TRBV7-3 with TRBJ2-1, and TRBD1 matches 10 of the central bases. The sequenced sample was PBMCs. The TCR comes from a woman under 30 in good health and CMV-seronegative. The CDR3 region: CASSRGTGDNEQFF. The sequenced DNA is TGTGCCAGCAGCCGGGGGACAGGGGACAATGAGCAGTTCTTC.